These 27 T cell receptor beta chains were sequenced from one sample in a study of shared clonotypes between healthy human individuals. The repertoire was sequenced with immunoSEQ multiplex PCR; TCRdb's copy has only in-frame clones and lacks some. The data contain over 2 million clones, around 93% of them singletons. Specimen: naive CD4+ T cells from PBMCs. Indicated subset: CD45RA+ positively selected. The receptors derive from a young man in good health. Some clones in this sample may be carry-over from other donors' samples.

To note about this clone: The identical CDR3 is also encoded by other nucleotide sequences in the sample. The genes are TRBV7-2 and TRBJ2-5, with D unclear. The V end lost 5 bases, the J end lost 5 bases, and 6 bases lay between the germline ends. The CDR3 loop spans 11 amino acids. The V gene's germline CDR1 is SGHTA and CDR2 FQGNSA. CDR3 sequence reads: CASSPKETQYF. In DNA form, the CDR3 reads TGTGCCAGCAGCCCGAAGGAGACCCAGTACTTC.

V gene TRBV13 combines with J gene TRBJ2-5; TRBD2 might be the D (6 bases). This CDR3 has 13 amino acids. The ends were cut back, 3 bases at V and 5 bases at J, with 10 bases in the middle. Per the germline V gene, CDR1 is PRHDT and CDR2 is FYEKMQ (reference sequence). The CDR3 sequence is CASSLGGRETQYF. Here the CDR3 DNA reads TGTGCCAGCAGCTTGGGGGGACGGGAGACCCAGTACTTC.

The CDR3 protein is CASSLNRDYEQYF. CDR3 nucleotides: TGTGCCAGCAGCCTCAACAGGGACTACGAGCAGTACTTC. V usage is TRBV28 and J usage is TRBJ2-7, with D possibly matching TRBD1 (6 bases). The CDR3 consists of 13 residues. The V and J ends lost 6 bases and 3 bases respectively, with 12 bases between them. Germline loops: CDR1 MDHEN, CDR2 SYDVKM.

The chain uses TRBV30 and TRBJ2-5; perhaps TRBD2 as D (6 bases). Germline assignment: CDR1 GTSNPN and CDR2 SVGIG (reference sequence). The V end was cut by 5 bases, the J end by 2 bases, with 15 bases between. The length of the CDR3 is 14 residues. Written as DNA, the CDR3 is TGTGCCTGGGGCCCTCCCGCGGGACAAGAGACCCAGTACTTC. It translates to CAWGPPAGQETQYF.

This clone was seen a few times. The chain carries TRBV25-1 and TRBJ1-1, with 12 positions matching TRBD1. Unmatched junction bases numbered 5, after V lost 2 bases and J lost 7 bases. Per the germline V gene, CDR1 is MGHDK and CDR2 is SYGVNS. The CDR3 totals 15 residues. The CDR3 region has the DNA TGTGCCAGCAGTGAACCCGGGACAGGGGGCGATGAAGCTTTCTTT. It specifies CASSEPGTGGDEAFF.

This clone has only one observation. The rearrangement links TRBV6-5 to TRBJ2-3, with TRBD2 matching over 7 bases. CDR1 is MNHEY, CDR2 SVGAGI, per germline. Trimming at V came to 6 bases and at J to 6 bases, leaving 12 bases not matched to a gene. The CDR3 is 15 residues long. The CDR3 DNA reads TGTGCCAGCAGAGGATGGGGAGGGGCCGGGGATACGCAGTATTTT. Protein sequence: CASRGWGGAGDTQYF.

This chain connects TRBV28 to TRBJ2-1, with no clear D. There are 14 residues in the CDR3. Germline CDR1 is MDHEN and CDR2 is SYDVKM. V shed 8 bases and J shed 9 bases, with 20 bases lying between them. CDR3 bases: TGTGCCAGCCAACCCTCCCAGGCCCGAGGTGAGCAGTTCTTC. This sequence encodes CASQPSQARGEQFF.

The J gene is TRBJ2-3, the V gene TRBV19; TRBD1 matches at 7 bases. With V trimmed by 4 bases and J by 4 bases, 11 bases remained unmatched. Looked up from germline, CDR1 is LNHDA and CDR2 is SQIVND (reference sequence). This CDR3 region has 16 residues. The CDR3: CASSTQGVRRADTQYF. In DNA form, the CDR3 reads TGTGCCAGTAGTACTCAGGGGGTCCGTCGGGCAGATACGCAGTATTTT.

This clone has more than one count but fewer than ten. The same CDR3 is also encoded by other DNA sequences in this sample. The chain employs TRBV18 and TRBJ1-2, with TRBD1 as a possible D gene (5 bases). CDR1 and CDR2 (germline): KGHSH, LQKENI. The CDR3 length is 13 residues. Trimming stripped 3 bases from V and 0 bases from J, with 5 bases between. The CDR3 protein is CASSPDTNYGYTF. Here the CDR3 DNA reads TGTGCCAGCTCACCGGACACTAACTATGGCTACACCTTC. The full variable domain, with the rest looked up from reference TRBV18 and TRBJ1-2, is NAGVMQNPRHLVRRRGQEARLRCSPMKGHSHVYWYRQLPEEGLKFMVYLQKENIIDESGMPKERFSAEFPKEGPSILRIQQVVRGDSAAYFCASSPDTNYGYTFGSGTRLTVV.

The chain links TRBV19 to TRBJ1-1; D not certain. The CDR3 loop spans 15 amino acids. Deletions cut 6 bases from V and 0 bases from J, with 14 bases between. The germline gives CDR1 LNHDA, CDR2 SQIVND (reference sequence). Written as DNA, the CDR3 is TGTGCCAGTAGCACTTCCGGGGTCATGAACACTGAAGCTTTCTTT. Translation: CASSTSGVMNTEAFF.

The rearrangement links TRBV21-1 to TRBJ2-4; the D call of TRBD1 is as the table states it, not checked on the DNA. TRBV21-1 constitutes a pseudogene. The CDR3 runs to 20 residues. CDR3 loop: CASSKVRGDRGMRAKNIQYF. The CDR3 DNA sequence: TGTGCCAGCAGCAAAGTAAGGGGGGACAGGGGGATGAGGGCCAAAAACATTCAGTACTTC.

The chain couples TRBV4-3 to TRBJ2-6, with a tentative D call TRBD2 (5 bases). The CDR3 contains 17 residues. Trimming shortened V by 0 bases and J by 4 bases, and 13 bases separated the two germline ends. CDR1 and CDR2 (germline): LGHNA, YSLEER. CDR3 region: CASSQDVRETGANVLTF. CDR3 sequence (DNA): TGCGCCAGCAGCCAAGATGTGAGGGAGACCGGGGCCAACGTCCTGACTTTC.

V usage is TRBV5-5 and J usage is TRBJ1-2, with D perhaps TRBD1 (6 bases). The CDR3 is 15 amino acids. The V end lost 2 bases, the J end lost 8 bases, and 19 bases lay between the germline ends. CDR1 and CDR2 (germline): SGHKS, YYEKEE (reference sequence). The CDR3 here is CASSFYIVGGLGYTF. The CDR3 DNA sequence: TGTGCCAGCAGCTTTTATATTGTGGGGGGCCTAGGCTACACCTTC.

Worth noting for this clone: The sample has other DNA sequences that encode this CDR3 too. J is TRBJ2-7 and V is TRBV6-5, with 11 bases matching TRBD1. Germline lookup yields CDR1 MNHEY and CDR2 SVGAGI. V shed 6 bases, J shed 4 bases, and the junction held 5 bases outside the gene matches. This CDR3 region has 14 residues. The CDR3 DNA reads TGTGCCAGCAGATCCCGGGACAGGGGGTACGAGCAGTACTTC. Its protein is CASRSRDRGYEQYF.

V and J are TRBV2 and TRBJ2-2, with TRBD1 identical over 9 bases. This CDR3 comprises 16 residues. Germline assignment: CDR1 SNHLY and CDR2 FYNNEI. V lost 4 bases, J lost 4 bases, and 7 bases stayed unmatched. The CDR3 nucleotides are TGTGCCAGCAGTGGACAGGGGGTAACAGTCACCGGGGAGCTGTTTTTT. Translating gives CASSGQGVTVTGELFF.

The J gene is TRBJ2-1, the V gene TRBV7-9; tentative D call: TRBD2 (6 bases). The CDR3 totals 18 residues. Trimming cost V 2 bases and J 5 bases, with 22 bases left between them. CDR1 is SEHNR and CDR2 is FQNEAQ in the germline V gene (reference sequence). CDR3 sequence reads: CASSLLGRSPGFHNEQFF. The DNA of the CDR3 is TGTGCCAGCAGCTTATTGGGGAGGTCCCCGGGGTTTCACAATGAGCAGTTCTTC. The whole variable domain, remainder taken from reference TRBV7-9 and TRBJ2-1, is DTGVSQNPRHKITKRGQNVTFRCDPISEHNRLYWYRQTLGQGPEFLTYFQNEAQLEKSRLLSDRFSAERPKGSFSTLEIQRTEQGDSAMYLCASSLLGRSPGFHNEQFFGPGTRLTVL.

The gene calls are TRBV6-4 and TRBJ2-6, with 7 bases matching TRBD2. The V segment lost 10 bases and the J segment 1 base; nucleotides outside the gene matches: 16. CDR3 length: 18 residues. The germline V gene has CDR1 MRHNA and CDR2 SNTAGT. The CDR3 sequence is CATSRDSARESGANVLTF. The CDR3 DNA is TGTGCCACCTCCCGGGACTCGGCGCGGGAGTCTGGGGCCAACGTCCTGACTTTC.

The count of this clone is one. This chain joins TRBV2 and TRBJ2-3; D unclear. With 10 bases removed from V and 4 bases from J, the gap between germline ends came to 24 bases. This CDR3 region has 16 residues. Germline-derived CDR1 and CDR2 are SNHLY and FYNNEI. As DNA, the CDR3 is TGTGCCACCCACCCCCAAGCTAGATCGGGTTCAGATACGCAGTATTTT. Protein sequence: CATHPQARSGSDTQYF.

The V call is TRBV7-9, the J call TRBJ2-5; 7 bases agree with TRBD2. The CDR3 has 15 residues. Germline CDR1 reads SEHNR; CDR2 reads FQNEAQ (reference sequence). J lost 4 bases, V lost 5 bases, and 10 bases had no gene match. Here the CDR3 reads CASSPLGGGPETQYF. The CDR3 DNA sequence: TGTGCCAGCAGCCCACTGGGGGGAGGGCCAGAGACCCAGTACTTC.

This chain uses TRBV6-1 with TRBJ1-5, with a possible D match to TRBD1 (5 bases). The germline CDR1 and CDR2 sequences are MNHNS and SASEGT. Trimming took off 6 bases at V and 0 bases at J, with 12 bases between the two ends. The CDR3 totals 15 residues. This chain's CDR3 is CASRGEPVSNQPQHF. The CDR3 DNA reads as TGTGCCAGCAGGGGGGAGCCGGTTAGCAATCAGCCCCAGCATTTT.

J is TRBJ1-2 and V is TRBV7-2, with TRBD1 matching 7 bases. V lost 5 bases to trimming and J lost 5 bases; unmatched junction nucleotides: 11. There are 15 residues in the CDR3. Germline CDR1 is SGHTA and CDR2 is FQGNSA. The CDR3 region is CASSRPDRVFYGYTF. The CDR3 DNA reads TGTGCCAGCAGCCGTCCCGACAGGGTCTTTTATGGCTACACCTTC.

The chain employs TRBV27 and TRBJ2-1; 11 positions match TRBD2. The CDR3 length is 16 residues. With V trimmed by 5 bases and J by 4 bases, 7 bases remained unmatched. CDR1 and CDR2 (germline): MNHEY, SMNVEV (reference sequence). CDR3 DNA: TGTGCCAGCAGTGGAAAGGGACTAGCGGATTACAATGAGCAGTTCTTC. The encoded protein is CASSGKGLADYNEQFF.

This rearrangement joins TRBV6-5 to TRBJ1-2; D gene uncertain. V was trimmed by 5 bases and J by 7 bases, leaving 14 bases between them. CDR3 length: 13 residues. Germline values: CDR1 MNHEY, CDR2 SVGAGI. For the CDR3, the DNA is TGTGCCAGCAGTCCCATGGCGGCGGGTGGCTACACCTTC. It is translated as CASSPMAAGGYTF.

About this clone itself: Likely a read error: the CDR3 ends without its conserved phenylalanine or tryptophan. The chain links TRBV2 to TRBJ2-7, with D perhaps being TRBD1 or TRBD2 (5 bases each). V lost 5 bases, J lost 4 bases, and 18 bases lay in between. CDR1 is SNHLY, CDR2 FYNNEI, per germline. This CDR3 comprises 15 residues. The DNA of the CDR3 is TGTGCCAGCAGTCGAGGGGCCACTTCCACTTACGAGCAGTACCTC. Encoded protein: CASSRGATSTYEQYL.

For the CDR3, the DNA is TGCGCCAGCAGCGGGGGGGCGACTAGCACAGATACGCAGTATTTT. It is translated as CASSGGATSTDTQYF. V is TRBV5-1 and J is TRBJ2-3, with D perhaps matching TRBD2 (7 bases). Germline CDR1 and CDR2: SGHRS and YFSETQ. Trimming removed 4 bases at V and 0 bases at J, with 12 bases between. The CDR3 runs 15 residues.

The V and J genes are TRBV5-1 and TRBJ2-7, with D hard to call. This CDR3 has 13 residues. V was cut by 5 bases and J by 3 bases, with 12 bases left in between. The germline CDR1 and CDR2 sequences are SGHRS and YFSETQ. The CDR3: CASSSTDYYEQYF. The DNA of the CDR3 is TGCGCCAGCAGTTCGACCGATTACTACGAGCAGTACTTC.

The chain combines TRBV5-1 with TRBJ2-5, with D perhaps assigned TRBD1 or TRBD2 (5 bases each). Germline CDR1 and CDR2: SGHRS and YFSETQ. There are 14 residues in the CDR3. The V end lost 6 bases, the J end lost 0 bases, and 12 bases lay between the germline ends. CDR3 bases: TGCGCCAGCAACCCGGGGCAGGACCAAGAGACCCAGTACTTC. It encodes CASNPGQDQETQYF. Using reference TRBV5-1 and TRBJ2-5 for the parts outside the CDR3, the full variable domain is KAGVTQTPRYLIKTRGQQVTLSCSPISGHRSVSWYQQTPGQGLQFLFEYFSETQRNKGNFPGRFSGRQFSNSRSEMNVSTLELGDSALYLCASNPGQDQETQYFGPGTRLLVL.